The clone carrying this T cell receptor (beta chain) was observed a few times. The antigen remains unidentified. TCRdb re-analysed the PCR reads in MiXCR, keeping a single row per CDR3 protein. The sample shows under 85,000 distinct CDR3 sequences, less than 20% of them seen only once. These data come from a study of molecular identifiers for immune sequencing clone quantification. Naive CD8 libraries came from about 20,000 to 1,000,000 sorted cells with 10%, 30% or 50% RNA. Sorted naive CD8 T cells were those defined as CD8+CD4-CCR7+CD45RA+. Findings and limits, study-wide: Reports indicate spiked Jurkat TCR RNA from one cell could be found among approximately 1 million naive cells. In naive cells, clones above 20 RNA copies held under 1% of molecules, whereas in effector cells they held over 98%.

The CDR3 is 14 residues long. V gave up 6 bases and J gave up 6 bases, with 15 bases separating them. CDR1 and CDR2 from the germline V gene are MDHEN and SYDVKM. The chain couples TRBV28 to TRBJ1-5; possibly TRBD1 for D (5 bases). Material: naive CD8+ T cells from blood, with Jurkat cell RNA spiked in. Described subset: FACS-sorted CD8+CD4-CCR7+CD45RA+ naive T cells. The TCR comes from a human donor in good health. Some libraries in this study had Jurkat cell RNA spiked in. The CDR3 coding sequence is TGTGCCAGCAGCGACCTCCTGGGGACTCAGCCCCAGCATTTT. Its protein product is CASSDLLGTQPQHF.